The clone carrying this T cell receptor beta chain was found once. This record belongs to a study of blood T cell repertoires in COVID-19. Study-level information: Specimens from acute and convalescent COVID-19 originated in the United States, Italy and Spain. Nucleic acid was either cDNA or gDNA, and it came from T cells, B-cell-depleted T cells, or PBMCs.

The CDR3 contains 13 residues. Germline CDR1 and CDR2: SNHLY and FYNNEI. Trimming cost V 1 base and J 15 bases; bases outside gene matches: 8. As originally analysed: Reference gene primers were amplified, and this amplification served to estimate nucleated cell counts. The protocol was immunoSEQ multiplex PCR, while the TCRdb copy is restricted to in-frame clones and leaves out a portion. The V and J calls and clone size were taken over from that table, and D and trimming were inferred from the DNA. The table records about 68,000 clones, nearly 90% of them present only once. V is TRBV2 and J is TRBJ2-4; 8 nucleotides agree with TRBD2. The material sequenced was peripheral blood. The sequence was obtained from a man in his fifties with active COVID-19. CDR3 loop: CASSEGGTSRGYF. The CDR3 nucleotides are TGTGCCAGCAGTGAAGGGGGGACTAGTAGAGGGTACTTC.